This T cell receptor (beta chain) was recorded in a study of blood T cell repertoires in COVID-19. As for the study in general: Nucleic acid was either cDNA or gDNA, and it came from T cells, B-cell-depleted T cells, or PBMCs.

The data were produced by immunoSEQ multiplex PCR, yet TCRdb's version contains in-frame clones alone and is incomplete. Among some 270,000 clones, roughly 83% were seen once, and the ten largest hold 5% to 6%. Trimming cost V 5 bases and J 6 bases, with 7 bases left between them. The CDR3 extends over 11 amino acids. Sequenced input: peripheral blood. This receptor was identified in a woman aged 80 or over with COVID-19, enrolled during active disease. The rearrangement links TRBV12-3 or TRBV12-4 to TRBJ1-1; D call uncertain. The chain's CDR3 is CASSEGSEAFF. The CDR3, as DNA: TGTGCCAGCAGTGAGGGATCTGAAGCTTTCTTT.